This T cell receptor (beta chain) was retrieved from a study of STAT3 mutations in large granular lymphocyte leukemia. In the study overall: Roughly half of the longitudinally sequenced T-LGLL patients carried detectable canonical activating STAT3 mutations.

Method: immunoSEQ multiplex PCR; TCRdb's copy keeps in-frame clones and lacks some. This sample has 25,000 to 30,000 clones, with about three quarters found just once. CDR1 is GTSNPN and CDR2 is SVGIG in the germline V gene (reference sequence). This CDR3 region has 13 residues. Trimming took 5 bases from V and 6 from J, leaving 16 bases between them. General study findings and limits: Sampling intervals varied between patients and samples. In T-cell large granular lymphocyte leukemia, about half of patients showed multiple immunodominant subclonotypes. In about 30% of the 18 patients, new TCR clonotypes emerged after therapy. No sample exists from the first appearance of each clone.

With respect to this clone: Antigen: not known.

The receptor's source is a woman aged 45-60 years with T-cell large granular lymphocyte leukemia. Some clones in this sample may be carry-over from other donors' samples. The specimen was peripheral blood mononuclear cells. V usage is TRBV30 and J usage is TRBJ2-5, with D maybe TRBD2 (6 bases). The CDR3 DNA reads TGTGCCTGGCTAAGATCGGGAGTAAAGACCCAGTACTTC. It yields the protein CAWLRSGVKTQYF.